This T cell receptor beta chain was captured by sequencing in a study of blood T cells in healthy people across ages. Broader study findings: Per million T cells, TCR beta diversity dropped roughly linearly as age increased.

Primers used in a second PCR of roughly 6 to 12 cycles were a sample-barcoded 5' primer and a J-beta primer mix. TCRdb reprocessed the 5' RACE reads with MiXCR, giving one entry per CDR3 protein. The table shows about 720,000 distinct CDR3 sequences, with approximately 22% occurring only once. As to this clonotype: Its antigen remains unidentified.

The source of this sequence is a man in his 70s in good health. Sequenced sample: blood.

The CDR3 is CSVEPSGASTDTQYF. CDR3 DNA sequence: TGCAGCGTTGAGCCCTCAGGCGCCAGCACAGATACGCAGTATTTT. This rearrangement joins TRBV29-1 to TRBJ2-3; D is ambiguous. V was cut by 3 bases and J by 0 bases, with 13 bases left in between. The CDR3 has 15 amino acids. Per the germline V gene, CDR1 is SQVTM and CDR2 is ANQGSEA.